The 7 T cell receptor beta chains listed next were all sequenced from one sample in a study of blood T cell repertoires in COVID-19. Clones were sequenced by immunoSEQ multiplex PCR, and TCRdb holds only the in-frame ones, with some missing. Found here are about 55,000 clones, around 84% of them singletons; the top ten hold approximately 5.9%. Specimen: peripheral blood. The receptor set was obtained from a human donor in a cohort sampled during active or convalescent COVID-19.

V is TRBV12-3 or TRBV12-4 and J is TRBJ1-4; no firm D call. The CDR3 contains 13 residues. V lost 7 bases to trimming and J lost 5 bases, with 11 bases between them. DNA for the CDR3: TGTGCCAGCACCACCCAGGTGAATGAAAAACTGTTTTTT. Translation: CASTTQVNEKLFF.

The rearrangement links TRBV4-3 to TRBJ2-1, with 8 bases lining up with TRBD1. The J segment lost 9 bases and the V segment lost 1 base, leaving 8 bases of the junction unmatched. Looked up from germline, CDR1 is LGHNA and CDR2 is YSLEER. This CDR3 region has 15 residues. The CDR3 DNA reads as TGCGCCAGCAGCCAAGGGACAGGGACCCGGGGTGAGCAGTTCTTC. This codes for CASSQGTGTRGEQFF.

The chain couples TRBV9 to TRBJ2-7; 8 nucleotides line up with TRBD1. There are 17 residues in the CDR3. Germline CDR1 reads SGDLS; CDR2 reads YYNGEE. V trimming: 4 bases; J trimming: 6 bases; junction bases outside the gene matches: 18. CDR3 in DNA: TGTGCCAGCAGCACAATTCCCCAGGGGGCAGACAGAAGCGAGCAGTACTTC. Its protein product is CASSTIPQGADRSEQYF.

V gene TRBV7-3 combines with J gene TRBJ2-3; 10 nucleotides match TRBD2. The V gene end was trimmed by 1 base and the J gene end by 2 bases; junction bases not matched to a gene: 3. CDR3 length: 16 residues. Per the germline V gene, CDR1 is SGHTA and CDR2 is FQGTGA. CDR3 sequence reads: CASSLKSGGATDTQYF. CDR3 DNA sequence: TGTGCCAGCAGCTTAAAGAGCGGGGGGGCCACAGATACGCAGTATTTT.

The chain carries TRBV11-3 and TRBJ2-3; 7 bases line up with TRBD2. CDR3 length: 17 amino acids. Losses at the gene ends were 5 bases for V and 1 base for J; bases not matched to a gene: 12. CDR1 is SGHNT, CDR2 YENEEA, per germline. In DNA form, the CDR3 reads TGTGCCAGCAGCCCCCGGGGGGATCGGGGAGGCACAGATACGCAGTATTTT. Translation: CASSPRGDRGGTDTQYF.

V usage is TRBV5-5 and J usage is TRBJ2-3; maybe TRBD2 (5 bases). Germline assignment: CDR1 SGHKS and CDR2 YYEKEE (reference sequence). This CDR3 is built from 13 residues. Deletions cut 3 bases from V and 6 bases from J, with 11 bases between. The CDR3: CASSSPGWDTQYF. In nucleotides, the CDR3 is TGTGCCAGCAGCTCCCCGGGATGGGATACGCAGTATTTT.

The V and J genes are TRBV28 and TRBJ1-2, with 12 bases fitting TRBD1. Germline CDR1 and CDR2: MDHEN and SYDVKM. Trimming removed 8 bases from V and 7 bases from J; junction bases left unmatched: 2. This CDR3 spans 12 amino acids. The CDR3 nucleotides are TGTGCCAGCGAGGGACAGGGGGCTGGCTACACCTTC. The encoded protein is CASEGQGAGYTF.